This TCR beta chain derives from a study of T cells in Graves' hyperthyroidism and ophthalmopathy. Amplification of TCR beta CDR3 regions was performed using RNA transcripts as template. The HTBI set primed first-round TCR CDR3 RT-PCR. TCRdb re-analysed the multiplex PCR reads in MiXCR, keeping a single row per CDR3 protein. This table has hundreds of thousands of distinct CDR3 sequences, 45% appearing once. Investigators excluded patients with uncontrolled infection, other autoimmune disease, pregnancy or lactation. Germline V CDR1 and CDR2: WNHNN, SYGVQD (reference sequence). The CDR3 sequence is 15 residues long. General observations from the study: Most expanded thyroid clonotypes above 0.001 also appeared in blood. Prediction of ophthalmopathy progression came a median roughly 7.1 months pre-onset. Researchers report that a 13 V-J model separated ophthalmopathy from stable hyperthyroidism.

Worth noting for this clonotype: Its target is not known. The missing conserved phenylalanine or tryptophan at the end of this CDR3 makes a read error likely.

The chain uses TRBV10-1 and TRBJ1-6; 7 bases are a match to TRBD1. The TCR originated in an adult man with Graves' disease, either hyperthyroidism or ophthalmopathy (not recorded which). What was sequenced was peripheral blood or thyroid tissue (not recorded which). The CDR3 DNA reads TGTGCCAGCAGCCAGGCCGGGACAGAGAATTCACCCCTCCACCTT. Its protein product is CASSQAGTENSPLHL.